These 17 T cell receptor beta chains were sequenced from one sample in a study of blood T cells in healthy people across ages. PCR was performed a second time for roughly 7 to 11 cycles using a sample-barcoded 5' primer and a J-beta primer mix. TCRdb re-analysed the 5' RACE reads in MiXCR, keeping a single row per CDR3 protein. The repertoire includes 1.2 million to 1.5 million distinct CDR3 sequences, 42% of them detected once, and 6.5% to 10% sits in the top ten. Sequences were obtained from blood. Receptor source: a woman under 30 in good health.

The chain carries TRBV12-3 or TRBV12-4 and TRBJ1-1; D not certain. The germline V and J ends were trimmed by 4 bases and 7 bases, with 13 bases remaining between them. The CDR3 runs to 13 residues. The CDR3 region is CASSSRGALEAFF. Written as DNA, the CDR3 is TGTGCCAGCAGTTCCCGGGGAGCCCTTGAAGCTTTCTTT.

The J gene is TRBJ2-1, the V gene TRBV7-7; D gene ambiguous. CDR1 is SSHAT, CDR2 FNYEAQ, per germline (reference sequence). This CDR3 has 15 amino acids. Trimming left V 4 bases short and J 0 bases short, with 10 bases between. DNA for the CDR3: TGTGCCAGCAGCTCCACGGAGAGCTCCTACAATGAGCAGTTCTTC. It translates to CASSSTESSYNEQFF.

The DNA of the CDR3 is TGTGCCAGCAGCTTAGGTTCGTCGAAGGTGGGACCGTACCAAGAGACCCAGTACTTC. Amino acids: CASSLGSSKVGPYQETQYF. This chain joins TRBV7-2 and TRBJ2-5; D is possibly TRBD1 or TRBD2 (5 bases each). Between the trimmed V and J ends, which lost 1 base and 0 bases, there was a span of 21 bases. This CDR3 comprises 19 residues. The germline CDR1 and CDR2 sequences are SGHTA and FQGNSA.

The sample holds a few counts of this clonotype. The rearrangement uses TRBV2 and TRBJ2-1; 8 nucleotides line up with TRBD1. CDR3 length: 15 amino acids. Per the germline V gene, CDR1 is SNHLY and CDR2 is FYNNEI. The V and J ends lost 6 bases and 2 bases, in that order; junction bases with no gene match: 6. The CDR3, as DNA: TGTGCCAGCAGGGACCCAGGGGGCCCCTACAATGAGCAGTTCTTC. Its protein is CASRDPGGPYNEQFF. Drawing the rest from reference TRBV2 and TRBJ2-1, the complete variable domain is EPEVTQTPSHQVTQMGQEVILRCVPISNHLYFYWYRQILGQKVEFLVSFYNNEISEKSEIFDDQFSVERPDGSNFTLKIRSTKLEDSAMYFCASRDPGGPYNEQFFGPGTRLTVL.

V is TRBV7-9 and J is TRBJ2-1; 9 nucleotides line up with TRBD1. V trimming: 1 base; J trimming: 7 bases; junction bases outside the gene matches: 8. Germline lookup yields CDR1 SEHNR and CDR2 FQNEAQ (reference sequence). The CDR3 consists of 16 residues. The CDR3 DNA follows: TGTGCCAGCAGCTTAGTGGGACAGGGTGTAAGAAATGAGCAGTTCTTC. It encodes CASSLVGQGVRNEQFF. The entire variable domain, with the rest obtained from reference TRBV7-9 and TRBJ2-1, is as follows: DTGVSQNPRHKITKRGQNVTFRCDPISEHNRLYWYRQTLGQGPEFLTYFQNEAQLEKSRLLSDRFSAERPKGSFSTLEIQRTEQGDSAMYLCASSLVGQGVRNEQFFGPGTRLTVL.

This clonotype has more than one count but fewer than ten. This chain connects TRBV28 to TRBJ1-2; D gene unclear. The CDR3 loop spans 13 amino acids. Germline loops: CDR1 MDHEN, CDR2 SYDVKM. V was cut by 5 bases and J by 3 bases, with 10 bases left in between. The CDR3 loop is CASSASPDYGYTF. The CDR3 region has the DNA TGTGCCAGCAGTGCCAGCCCGGACTATGGCTACACCTTC.

This clonotype was seen only a few times. The chain links TRBV7-2 to TRBJ2-6; no clear D. This CDR3 is 16 amino acids long. Germline CDR1 is SGHTA and CDR2 is FQGNSA. The V and J ends lost 3 bases and 4 bases respectively, with 13 bases between them. The CDR3: CASSFSGFLGANVLTF. The CDR3 nucleotides are TGTGCCAGCAGCTTTTCGGGTTTTCTCGGGGCCAACGTCCTGACTTTC. Full variable domain (rest looked up from reference TRBV7-2 and TRBJ2-6): GAGVSQSPSNKVTEKGKDVELRCDPISGHTALYWYRQSLGQGLEFLIYFQGNSAPDKSGLPSDRFSAERTGGSVSTLTIQRTQQEDSAVYLCASSFSGFLGANVLTFGAGSRLTVL.

V and J are TRBV20-1 and TRBJ1-2; D might be TRBD1 (6 bases). The length of the CDR3 is 14 residues. CDR1 and CDR2 from the germline V gene are DFQATT and SNEGSKA (reference sequence). V lost 3 bases, J lost 4 bases, and 15 bases lay in between. In DNA, the CDR3 is TGCAGTGCTAGGGTTACAGGACAGAGCTATGGCTACACCTTC. Protein: CSARVTGQSYGYTF.

This clonotype came up many times. The gene calls are TRBV6-6 and TRBJ2-1; tentative D call: TRBD1 (6 bases). The germline V and J ends were trimmed by 5 bases and 10 bases, with 15 bases remaining between them. Germline V lookup: CDR1 MNHNY, CDR2 SVGAGI (reference sequence). The CDR3 is made up of 13 amino acids. The CDR3 protein is CASSPPDRSEQFF. The DNA for the CDR3 is TGTGCCAGCAGTCCCCCCGACAGGTCAGAGCAGTTCTTC.

V usage is TRBV3-1 and J usage is TRBJ1-2; D is possibly TRBD1 (5 bases). V was trimmed by 4 bases and J by 3 bases, leaving 15 bases between them. CDR1 is LGHDT and CDR2 is YNNKEL in the germline V gene (reference sequence). The CDR3 consists of 15 residues. The CDR3 spells CASSPSTASYYGYTF. Written as DNA, the CDR3 is TGTGCCAGCAGCCCGTCGACAGCCTCTTACTATGGCTACACCTTC.

This clonotype was seen only a few times. The genes are TRBV3-1 and TRBJ2-4; unclear D gene. The ends were cut back, 1 base at V and 1 base at J, with 11 bases in the middle. The CDR3 contains 16 residues. Looked up from germline, CDR1 is LGHDT and CDR2 is YNNKEL (reference sequence). The CDR3 DNA is TGTGCCAGCAGCCAAGGAGGTGATGGGGCCAAAAACATTCAGTACTTC. The encoded protein is CASSQGGDGAKNIQYF.

V is TRBV5-1 and J is TRBJ2-7; D remains unclear. The germline V gene has CDR1 SGHRS and CDR2 YFSETQ. CDR3 length equals 17 residues. V lost 0 bases, J lost 0 bases, and 16 bases lay in between. Here the CDR3 reads CASSLGVYNTSSYEQYF. In DNA, the CDR3 is TGCGCCAGCAGCTTGGGAGTGTATAACACGAGCTCCTACGAGCAGTACTTC.

This clonotype was found a few times. This sequence joins TRBV20-1 and TRBJ1-4; tentative D call: TRBD1 (5 bases). Trimming took off 3 bases at V and 14 bases at J, with 16 bases between the two ends. CDR1 is DFQATT and CDR2 is SNEGSKA in the germline V gene (reference sequence). The length of the CDR3 is 12 residues. The CDR3 region is CSASWDDRYLFF. The DNA of the CDR3 is TGCAGTGCTAGCTGGGACGACAGATATCTGTTTTTT.

This clonotype was seen a few times. The V gene is TRBV20-1, the J gene TRBJ1-2, with TRBD1 matching 8 bases. V shed 6 bases and J 3 bases; nucleotides not matched to a gene: 6. CDR1 is DFQATT and CDR2 is SNEGSKA in the germline V gene (reference sequence). The CDR3 length is 13 residues. CDR3 residues: CSARTGRDYGYTF. CDR3 nucleotide sequence: TGCAGTGCCCGGACAGGGAGGGACTATGGCTACACCTTC.

V and J are TRBV3-1 and TRBJ2-7, with 8 bases aligning to TRBD2. CDR1 and CDR2 from the germline V gene are LGHDT and YNNKEL (reference sequence). The trim removed 4 bases at V and 7 bases at J, leaving 12 bases unmatched. The CDR3 spans 15 residues. In DNA, the CDR3 is TGTGCCAGCAGCCCGAGCGGGAGTCTGCACAATGAGCAGTACTTC. Its protein product is CASSPSGSLHNEQYF.

The chain is built from TRBV18 and TRBJ2-3, with D perhaps TRBD1 (5 bases). The CDR3 covers 15 residues. The ends were cut back, 1 base at V and 2 bases at J, with 10 bases in the middle. Germline values: CDR1 KGHSH, CDR2 LQKENI. CDR3 bases: TGTGCCAGCTCACCACAGGGGCGAATCACAGATACGCAGTATTTT. It encodes CASSPQGRITDTQYF.

The V and J genes are TRBV6-6 and TRBJ2-2; 10 bases are shared with TRBD2. Germline CDR1 is MNHNY and CDR2 is SVGAGI (reference sequence). The CDR3 sequence is 17 residues long. The ends lost 2 bases at V and 5 bases at J; junction bases unmatched: 8. CDR3 region: CASSYGGAAGGTGELFF. In DNA, the CDR3 is TGTGCCAGCAGTTACGGGGGGGCAGCGGGAGGGACCGGGGAGCTGTTTTTT.